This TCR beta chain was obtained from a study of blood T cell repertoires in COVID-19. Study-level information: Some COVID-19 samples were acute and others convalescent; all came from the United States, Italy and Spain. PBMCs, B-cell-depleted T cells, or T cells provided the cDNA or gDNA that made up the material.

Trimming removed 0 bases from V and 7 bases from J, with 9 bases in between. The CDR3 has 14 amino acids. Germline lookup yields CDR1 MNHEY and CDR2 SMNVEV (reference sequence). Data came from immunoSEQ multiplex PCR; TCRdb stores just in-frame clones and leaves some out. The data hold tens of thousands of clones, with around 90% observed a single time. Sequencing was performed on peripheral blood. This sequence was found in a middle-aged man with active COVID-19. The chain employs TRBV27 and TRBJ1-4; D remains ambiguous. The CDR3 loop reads CASSLSSTFEKLFF. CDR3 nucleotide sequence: TGTGCCAGCAGTTTATCGAGTACTTTTGAAAAACTGTTTTTT. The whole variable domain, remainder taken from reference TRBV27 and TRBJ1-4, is EAQVTQNPRYLITVTGKKLTVTCSQNMNHEYMSWYRQDPGLGLRQIYYSMNVEVTDKGDVPEGYKVSRKEKRNFPLILESPSPNQTSLYFCASSLSSTFEKLFFGSGTQLSVL.